What follows is one TCR beta chain and its context. The V end was cut by 5 bases, the J end by 9 bases, with 14 bases between. CDR3 size: 13 residues. Germline V gene lookup returns CDR1 MNHEY and CDR2 SMNVEV (reference sequence). The data were obtained in a study of technical replicates of blood from a handful of donors. This table comes from immunoSEQ multiplex PCR, and its TCRdb copy is limited to in-frame clones, with some not included. The repertoire holds approximately 85,000 clones, with nearly 95% as singletons. This clonotype was obtained from a human donor in good health. The chain joins TRBV27 to TRBJ2-4, with D possibly being TRBD1 (5 bases). Sequencing was performed on T cells isolated from PBMCs. This CDR3 reads CASSRRLRGIQYF. CDR3 coding DNA: TGTGCCAGCAGTCGGCGCCTAAGGGGCATTCAGTACTTC.